This T cell receptor (beta chain) was obtained from a study of beta chain features in type 1 diabetes. This CDR3 contains 14 residues. V shed 8 bases and J shed 8 bases, with 21 bases lying between them. The germline V gene has CDR1 SNHLY and CDR2 FYNNEI. To note about this clone: The antigen remains unidentified.

Points from the study as a whole: TCRB CDR3 length was moderately but significantly reduced in all four CD4+ subsets of Type 1 diabetes patients. Compared with healthy donors, patients appeared to share more similar naive, central memory and regulatory TCRB repertoires.

Every isolated RNA sample was fully reverse transcribed, so sequencing captured expressed TCRB transcripts. Here immunoSEQ multiplex PCR was the method, and the copy in TCRdb shows in-frame clones only, minus some. The table has roughly 240,000 clones, around 65% seen once. The V and J genes are TRBV2 and TRBJ1-2, with D perhaps TRBD1 (5 bases). The TCR originated in a man aged 25 to 45 in good health. The specimen was naive CD4+ T cells from blood. As DNA, the CDR3 is TGTGCCAGCGGATCAGGGAGTTCACAGATAGGCTACACCTTC. Protein product: CASGSGSSQIGYTF.